The clone carrying this T cell receptor beta chain was picked up a small number of times. What it binds is not known. The sample comes from a study of cytotoxic CD8 clonotypes in ibrutinib-treated CLL. Findings of the study overall: Sustained-remission patients were sampled at one set of times and progressing patients at different ones. The public clonotypes identified were infrequent and showed contraction or stability on treatment.

T cells were sequenced at a targeted depth of 1 in 200,000 to 1 in 1 million. Profiling relied on immunoSEQ multiplex PCR, and the TCRdb table lists in-frame clones only, not all of them. The table records over 200,000 clones, approximately 70% of them present only once. The TCR was taken from a human donor with chronic lymphocytic leukemia. The source material was PBMCs, sampled after 12 months of ibrutinib treatment.

The CDR3 region has the DNA TGTGCCAGCAGCCGAACAGGGGGCAGGGGAGAGACCCAGTACTTC. Protein product: CASSRTGGRGETQYF. The chain has TRBV9 and TRBJ2-5; TRBD1 matches 9 bases. The V segment lost 4 bases and the J segment 4 bases; nucleotides outside the gene matches: 8. Germline values: CDR1 SGDLS, CDR2 YYNGEE. CDR3 length: 15 amino acids.